This T cell receptor beta chain appears in the sequencing data of a study of shared clonotypes between healthy human individuals. Data came from immunoSEQ multiplex PCR; TCRdb stores just in-frame clones and leaves some out. Of 300,000 to 400,000 clones in the sample, less than 85% were seen once. CDR3 length: 15 amino acids. V dropped 1 base and J dropped 3 bases, with 12 bases sitting between them. The germline V gene encodes CDR1 SGHTA and CDR2 FQGTGA. The material sequenced was memory CD4+ T cells sorted from blood. Subset given: CD45RA-negative fraction. The chain combines TRBV7-3 with TRBJ2-5; TRBD1 or TRBD2 may be the D gene (6 bases each). The receptor comes from a man aged 25-40 years in good health. The CDR3 DNA reads TGTGCCAGCAGCTTAAGCGGGACATTGGAAGAGACCCAGTACTTC. Translation: CASSLSGTLEETQYF.